This T cell receptor (beta chain) was identified in a study of T cell responses to AZD1222 COVID-19 vaccine (dated by TCRdb to about 2021). Study-level background: AZD1222 recipients whose second dose came at about 4 weeks and those whose second dose came at about 12 weeks were combined into one group, since spike-specific TCR depth and breadth did not differ between the two schedules. A total of approximately 250 trial participants underwent TCR sequencing, of whom nearly 210 had received two doses of AZD1222 and around 26 had received two doses of the MenACWY control vaccine. Trial participants were enrolled into age subgroups of 18-55, 56-69 and 70-plus years, which contained about 150, 28 and 57 TCR-sequenced participants, respectively. What the authors observed across the whole study: Because no samples from the day 14 peak response were available, repertoires could be characterized only after the peak T cell response. Epitopes outside the regions mutated in the B.1.351 and B.1.1.7 variants were reportedly recognized by nearly half of the unique spike-specific TCRs. Conclusions about previously exposed vaccinees are limited because only six or seven AZD1222 recipients were SARS-CoV-2 seropositive at baseline. In the small 56-69-year group, the increase in depth fell short of significance, most likely because of low power. Participants were mostly white British and included more females than males, and it was suggested by the authors that clonal diversity may have been underestimated. Spike-specific TCR breadth and depth rose significantly after two AZD1222 doses compared with day 0 and with MenACWY recipients. The vaccine-associated CD4 TCRs covered the entire spike protein, and the dominant responses fell in regions 160-218 and 743-854.

The CDR3, from cysteine to phenylalanine, totals 16 residues. Only the CDR3 part of the read is kept: 48 bases, read in frame from the first base. For CDR1 and CDR2, the germline V gene lists SGHRS and YFSETQ. V ends up 4 bases short and J 3 bases short, with an unmatched junction base count of 8. The time point label, as the study defines it: baseline before first vaccination. Vaccinee samples were obtained from the UK trials COV001 and COV002, which included a single-blind randomized controlled phase 2/3 trial of AZD1222 (ChAdOx1 nCoV-19) in healthy adults. Trial participant PBMC samples were collected at day 0 and day 28 after the second dose for TCRbeta chain sequencing. The CDR3 regions of human TCRbeta chains were analyzed by immunosequencing. Turning to the authors' computational methods: Repertoire TCRs were checked for matches against a reference library of SARS-CoV-2-specific TCRs that had been generated using the MIRA antigen-specificity platform. Breadth meant the fraction of unique TCRs that were SARS-CoV-2-associated, whereas depth meant the fraction of total T cells that were SARS-CoV-2-associated. Using the MIRA data, each spike-specific TCR was assigned both to the spike region to which the TCR was reactive and to a CD4 or CD8 class. Log10-transformed breadth and depth values were compared by one-way ANOVA with Sidak's multiple comparisons tests. The table comes from immuneACCESS by way of TCRdb, which keeps in-frame sequences with V and J called. Part of the clones is missing from these tables; in studies checked, under half for an unresolved V gene and the rest for unknown reasons. V, J and clone size reflect that table, while D and trimming were determined from the DNA. A total of approximately 130,000 clones appear in this sample, approximately 93% of them only once. Under 3.5% of the sample is taken by the ten largest.

Comment on this clone: The target of this receptor is not known. The record has no base qualities; no much larger clone is one base away.

The material was peripheral blood, obtained on day 0 of AZD1222 vaccination. The origin of this receptor is an adult in good health. The sequence joins TRBV5-1 to TRBJ2-1, and TRBD1 matches 9 of the central bases. CDR3 protein: CASSPETGGDYNEQFF. The nucleotide sequence is given as TGCGCCAGCAGCCCGGAAACAGGGGGCGACTACAATGAGCAGTTCTTC.